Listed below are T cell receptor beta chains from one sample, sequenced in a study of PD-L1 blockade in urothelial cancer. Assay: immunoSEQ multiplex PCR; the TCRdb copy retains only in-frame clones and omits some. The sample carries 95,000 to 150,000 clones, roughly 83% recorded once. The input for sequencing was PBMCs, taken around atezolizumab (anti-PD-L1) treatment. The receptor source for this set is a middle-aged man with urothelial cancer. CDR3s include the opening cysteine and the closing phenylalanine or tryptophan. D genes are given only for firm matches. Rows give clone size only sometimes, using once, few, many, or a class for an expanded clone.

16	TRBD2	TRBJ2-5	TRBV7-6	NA	TGTGCCAGCAGCTTAGCTAGCGGGGCCACACAAGAGACCCAGTACTTC	CASSLASGATQETQYF
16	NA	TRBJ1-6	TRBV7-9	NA	TGTGCCAGCAGCGACCCACCGGGCTCCTATAATTCACCCCTCCACTTT	CASSDPPGSYNSPLHF
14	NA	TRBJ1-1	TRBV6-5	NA	TGTGCCAGCAGTTGGACAGAGATGAACACTGAAGCTTTCTTT	CASSWTEMNTEAFF
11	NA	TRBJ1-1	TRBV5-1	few	TGCGCCAGCAAGGGAGAGACTGAAGCTTTCTTT	CASKGETEAFF
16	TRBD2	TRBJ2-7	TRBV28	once	TGTGCCAGCAGTTCACTCCCGACTAGCGGGAGCTACGAGCAGTACTTC	CASSSLPTSGSYEQYF
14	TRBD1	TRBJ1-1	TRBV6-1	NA	TGTGCCAGCAGTGGGACAGGGGGCGACACTGAAGCTTTCTTT	CASSGTGGDTEAFF
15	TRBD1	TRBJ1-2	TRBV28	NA	TGTGCCAGCAGTGTGACAGGGGAAGCTAACTATGGCTACACCTTC	CASSVTGEANYGYTF
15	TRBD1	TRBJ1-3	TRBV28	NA	TGTGCCAGCAGTTTTCAGGGGGCTAATGGAAACACCATATATTTT	CASSFQGANGNTIYF
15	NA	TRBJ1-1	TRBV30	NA	TGTGCCTGGAGCCGTAACGGGGTGCGGAACACTGAAGCTTTCTTT	CAWSRNGVRNTEAFF
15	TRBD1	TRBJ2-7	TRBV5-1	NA	TGCGCCAGCAGCGCCCACGGGACAGGGGTTAACGAGCAGTACTTC	CASSAHGTGVNEQYF
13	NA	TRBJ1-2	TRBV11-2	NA	TGTGCCAGCAGCTTCGCGGGGGGCTATGGCTACACCTTC	CASSFAGGYGYTF
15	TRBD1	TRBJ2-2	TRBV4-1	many	TGCGCCAGCAGCGCACAGGGGGCGCTGCCCGGGGAGCTGTTTTTT	CASSAQGALPGELFF
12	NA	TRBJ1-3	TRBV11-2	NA	TGTGCCAGCAGCTTCTCCGGAAACACCATATATTTT	CASSFSGNTIYF
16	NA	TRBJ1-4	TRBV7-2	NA	TGTGCCAGCAGCTTAGAGAGGTCGGCAGCGCTTGAAAAACTGTTTTTT	CASSLERSAALEKLFF
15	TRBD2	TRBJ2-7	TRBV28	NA	TGTGCCAGCACCCCCGGGGGGGGACCCTCCTACGAGCAGTACTTC	CASTPGGGPSYEQYF
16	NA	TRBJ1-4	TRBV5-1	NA	TGCGCCAGCAGCCAGGGACGGAGGGGTCCTAATGAAAAACTGTTTTTT	CASSQGRRGPNEKLFF
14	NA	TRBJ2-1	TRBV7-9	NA	TGTGCCGGGGGGTTCGAGGGCCCTTACAATGAGCAGTTCTTC	CAGGFEGPYNEQFF
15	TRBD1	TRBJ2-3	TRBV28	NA	TGTGCCAGCAGTCGGGACAGGGTTATGTCGGATACGCAGTATTTT	CASSRDRVMSDTQYF
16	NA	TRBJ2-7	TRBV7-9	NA	TGTGCCAGCAGCTTAGGAGTGGGCAGGGCCAACTACGAGCAGTACTTC	CASSLGVGRANYEQYF
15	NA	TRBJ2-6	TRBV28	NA	TGTGCCAGCAGTTTATTTCTCTCTGGGGCCAACGTCCTGACTTTC	CASSLFLSGANVLTF
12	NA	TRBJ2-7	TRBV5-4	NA	TGTGCCAGCAGCCTACTGTGGGGGCCGGGGTACTTC	CASSLLWGPGYF
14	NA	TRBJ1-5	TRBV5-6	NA	TGTGCCAGCAGCTTGGGGCAGGCTGGTCAGCCCCAGCATTTT	CASSLGQAGQPQHF
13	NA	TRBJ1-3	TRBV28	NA	TGTGCCAGCAGTTGGACAGCTGGAAACACCATATATTTT	CASSWTAGNTIYF
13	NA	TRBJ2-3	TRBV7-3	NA	TGTGCCAGCAGCCAAGGGATAGCGGCTACGCAGTATTTT	CASSQGIAATQYF
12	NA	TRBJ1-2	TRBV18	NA	TGTGCCAGCTCACCCACGGGGGATGGCTACACCTTC	CASSPTGDGYTF
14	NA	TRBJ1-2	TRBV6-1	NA	TGTGCCAGCAGTGAATCGCCACACATCTATGGCTACACCTTC	CASSESPHIYGYTF
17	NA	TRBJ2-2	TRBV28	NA	TGTGCCAGCAGTTTATTCCCCGTTACAGCGAACACCGGGGAGCTGTTTTTT	CASSLFPVTANTGELFF
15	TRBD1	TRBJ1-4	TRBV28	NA	TGTGCCAGCAGCCTTTCCGGGACAGGGGTTGAAAAACTGTTTTTT	CASSLSGTGVEKLFF
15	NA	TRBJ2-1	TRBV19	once	TGTGCCACCCGGGTACGCGGAAGAGACTACAATGAGCAGTTCTTC	CATRVRGRDYNEQFF
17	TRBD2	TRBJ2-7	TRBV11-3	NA	TGTGCCAGCAGCTTAGGAGGGACTAGCGGTTCTCCCTACGAGCAGTACTTC	CASSLGGTSGSPYEQYF
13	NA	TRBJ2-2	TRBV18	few	TGTGCCAGCTCACCACGCCTGGAGGGGGAGCTGTTTTTT	CASSPRLEGELFF
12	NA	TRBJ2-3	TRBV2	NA	TGTGCCAGCAACGGGGACTTTGATACGCAGTATTTT	CASNGDFDTQYF
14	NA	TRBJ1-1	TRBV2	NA	TGTGCCAGCAGTGAGGGGGGAGGTAACACTGAAGCTTTCTTT	CASSEGGGNTEAFF
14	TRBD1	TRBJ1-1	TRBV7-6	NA	TGTGCCAGCAGCTTAGCACAGGGGGCAATTGAAGCTTTCTTT	CASSLAQGAIEAFF
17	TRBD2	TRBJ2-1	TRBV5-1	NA	TGCGCCAGCAGCCTCCCGGGACTAGCGGGTGGAAACAATGAGCAGTTCTTC	CASSLPGLAGGNNEQFF
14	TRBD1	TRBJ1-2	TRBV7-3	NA	TGTGCCAGCAGCTTGACAGGGTCTAACTATGGCTACACCTTC	CASSLTGSNYGYTF
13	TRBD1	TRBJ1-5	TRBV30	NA	TGTGCCTGCCGGGACAGGCACAATCAGCCCCAGCATTTT	CACRDRHNQPQHF
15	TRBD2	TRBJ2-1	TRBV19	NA	TGTGCCAGTAGTTCCGCTAGCGGGAGGGCCCTTGAGCAGTTCTTC	CASSSASGRALEQFF
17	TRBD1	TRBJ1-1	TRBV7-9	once	TGTGCCAGCAGCTTAGTCCATGGGACAGGGATGAACACTGAAGCTTTCTTT	CASSLVHGTGMNTEAFF
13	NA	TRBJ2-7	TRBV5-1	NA	TGCGCCAGCAGCCTCCGACCGTCGGAGGAGCAGTACTTC	CASSLRPSEEQYF
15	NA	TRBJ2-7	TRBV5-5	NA	TGTGCCAGCAGCTTTCTTATAGGGGACTCCTACGAGCAGTACTTC	CASSFLIGDSYEQYF
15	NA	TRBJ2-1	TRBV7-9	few	TGTGCCAGCAGCCAGGGGCGGGCGGGAGCCGGAGAGCAGTTCTTC	CASSQGRAGAGEQFF
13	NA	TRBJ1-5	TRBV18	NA	TGTGCCAGCTCATCCGGGTCCGGTCAGCCCCAGCATTTT	CASSSGSGQPQHF
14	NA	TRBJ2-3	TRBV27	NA	TGTGCCAGCAGTTTATCGGTTGGCCTTGATACGCAGTATTTT	CASSLSVGLDTQYF
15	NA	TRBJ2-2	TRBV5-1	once	TGCGCCAGCAGCTTGGGCGGCGGTTCTACCGGGGAGCTGTTTTTT	CASSLGGGSTGELFF
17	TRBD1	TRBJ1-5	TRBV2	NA	TGTGCCAGCAGTGAACTAGGGGGCCGAAATAGCAATCAGCCCCAGCATTTT	CASSELGGRNSNQPQHF
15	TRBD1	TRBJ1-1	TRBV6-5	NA	TGTGCCAGCAGGAGCTGGGACAGCATGAACACTGAAGCTTTCTTT	CASRSWDSMNTEAFF
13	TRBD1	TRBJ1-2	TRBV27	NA	TGTGCCAGCAGTTTTAGGGGGCGGGGTGGCTACACCTTC	CASSFRGRGGYTF
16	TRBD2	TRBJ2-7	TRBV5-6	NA	TGTGCCAGCAGACCTTCGAGTAGCGGGACTTACAACGAGCAGTACTTC	CASRPSSSGTYNEQYF